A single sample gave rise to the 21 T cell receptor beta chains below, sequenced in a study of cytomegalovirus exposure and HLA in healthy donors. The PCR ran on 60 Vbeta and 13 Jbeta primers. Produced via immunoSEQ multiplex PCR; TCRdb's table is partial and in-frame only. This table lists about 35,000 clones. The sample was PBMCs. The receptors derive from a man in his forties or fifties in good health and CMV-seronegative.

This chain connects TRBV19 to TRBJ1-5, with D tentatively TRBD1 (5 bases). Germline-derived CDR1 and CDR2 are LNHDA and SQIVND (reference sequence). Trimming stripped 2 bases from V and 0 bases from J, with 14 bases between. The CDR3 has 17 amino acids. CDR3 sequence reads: CASSIHRMDISNQPQHF. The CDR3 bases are TGTGCCAGTAGTATACACCGGATGGACATTAGCAATCAGCCCCAGCATTTT.

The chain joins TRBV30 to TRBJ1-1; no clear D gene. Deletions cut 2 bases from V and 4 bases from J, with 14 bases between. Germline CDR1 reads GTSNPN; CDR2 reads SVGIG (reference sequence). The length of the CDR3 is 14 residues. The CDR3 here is CAWSTAARSTEAFF. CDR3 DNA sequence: TGTGCCTGGAGTACGGCAGCTCGGAGCACTGAAGCTTTCTTT.

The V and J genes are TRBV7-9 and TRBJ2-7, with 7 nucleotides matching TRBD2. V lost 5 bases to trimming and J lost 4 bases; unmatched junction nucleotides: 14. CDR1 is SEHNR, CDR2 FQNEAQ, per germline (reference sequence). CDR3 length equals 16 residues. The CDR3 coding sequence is TGTGCCAGCAGCCAAAGCGGGGCAGGAGCCGCGTACGAGCAGTACTTC. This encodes CASSQSGAGAAYEQYF. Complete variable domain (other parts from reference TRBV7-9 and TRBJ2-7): DTGVSQNPRHKITKRGQNVTFRCDPISEHNRLYWYRQTLGQGPEFLTYFQNEAQLEKSRLLSDRFSAERPKGSFSTLEIQRTEQGDSAMYLCASSQSGAGAAYEQYFGPGTRLTVT.

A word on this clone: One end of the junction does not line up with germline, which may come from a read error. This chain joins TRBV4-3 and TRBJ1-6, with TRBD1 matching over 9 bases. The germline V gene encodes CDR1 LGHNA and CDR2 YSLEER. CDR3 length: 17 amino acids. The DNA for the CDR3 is TGCGCCAGCAGCCAAGACGACAGGGGGGACAAAAATTCACCCCTCCCCTTT. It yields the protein CASSQDDRGDKNSPLPF.

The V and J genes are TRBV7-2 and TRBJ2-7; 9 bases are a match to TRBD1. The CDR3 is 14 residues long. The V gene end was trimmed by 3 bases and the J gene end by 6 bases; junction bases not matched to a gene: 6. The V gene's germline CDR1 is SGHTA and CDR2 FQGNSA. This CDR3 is CASSFGTGIGEQYF. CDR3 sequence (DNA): TGTGCCAGCAGCTTCGGGACAGGGATAGGCGAGCAGTACTTC.

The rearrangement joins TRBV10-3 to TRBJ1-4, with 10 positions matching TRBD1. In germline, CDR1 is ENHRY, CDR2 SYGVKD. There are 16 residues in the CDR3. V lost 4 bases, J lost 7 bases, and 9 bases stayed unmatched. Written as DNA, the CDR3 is TGTGCCATCAGTGCCGGGACAGGGGACAGACTTGAAAAACTGTTTTTT. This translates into CAISAGTGDRLEKLFF.

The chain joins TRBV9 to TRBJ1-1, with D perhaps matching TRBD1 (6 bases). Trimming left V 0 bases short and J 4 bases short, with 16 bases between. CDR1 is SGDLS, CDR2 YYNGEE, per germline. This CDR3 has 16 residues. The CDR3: CASSVGLGGQSTEAFF. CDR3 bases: TGTGCCAGCAGCGTAGGTCTCGGGGGGCAGAGCACTGAAGCTTTCTTT.

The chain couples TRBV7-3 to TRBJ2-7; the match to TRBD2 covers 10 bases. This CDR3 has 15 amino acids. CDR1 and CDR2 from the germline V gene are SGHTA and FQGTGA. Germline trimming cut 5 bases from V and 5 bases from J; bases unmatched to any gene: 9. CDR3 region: CASSAAPGTSDEQYF. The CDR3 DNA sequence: TGTGCCAGCAGCGCCGCTCCTGGGACTAGCGACGAGCAGTACTTC.

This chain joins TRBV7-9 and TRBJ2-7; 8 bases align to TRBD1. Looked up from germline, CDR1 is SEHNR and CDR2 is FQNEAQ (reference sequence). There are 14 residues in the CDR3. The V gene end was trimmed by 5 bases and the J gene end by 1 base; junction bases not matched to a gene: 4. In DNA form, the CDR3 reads TGTGCCAGCAGCCCACGGGACAGGTCCTACGAGCAGTACTTC. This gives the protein CASSPRDRSYEQYF.

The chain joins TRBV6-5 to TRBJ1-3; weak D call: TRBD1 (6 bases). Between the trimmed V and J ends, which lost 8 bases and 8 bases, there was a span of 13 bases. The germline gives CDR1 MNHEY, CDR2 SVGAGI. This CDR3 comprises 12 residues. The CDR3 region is CASASGADTIYF. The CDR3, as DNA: TGTGCCAGCGCCTCAGGGGCCGACACCATATATTTT.

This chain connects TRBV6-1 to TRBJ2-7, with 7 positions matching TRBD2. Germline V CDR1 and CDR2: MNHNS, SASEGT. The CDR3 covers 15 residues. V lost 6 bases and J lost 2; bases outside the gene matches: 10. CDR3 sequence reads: CASRAASGSAYEQYF. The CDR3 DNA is TGTGCCAGCAGAGCGGCTAGCGGCAGCGCCTACGAGCAGTACTTC.

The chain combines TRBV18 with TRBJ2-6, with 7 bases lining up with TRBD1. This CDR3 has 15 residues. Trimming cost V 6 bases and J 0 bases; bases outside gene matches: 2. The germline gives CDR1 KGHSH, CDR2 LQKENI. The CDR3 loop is CASSGQNSGANVLTF. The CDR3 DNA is TGTGCCAGCTCGGGACAGAACTCTGGGGCCAACGTCCTGACTTTC.

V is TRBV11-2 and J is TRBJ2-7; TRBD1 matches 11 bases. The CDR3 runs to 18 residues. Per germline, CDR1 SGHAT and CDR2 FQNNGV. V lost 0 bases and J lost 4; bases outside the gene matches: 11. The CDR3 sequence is CASSLDRSSGTGGYEQYF. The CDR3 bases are TGTGCCAGCAGCTTAGATCGGTCATCCGGGACAGGGGGGTACGAGCAGTACTTC.

This CDR3 is CASSLGRARDRGEQFF. In DNA, the CDR3 is TGTGCCAGCAGCTTGGGTAGAGCTCGCGACAGGGGTGAGCAGTTCTTC. This rearrangement joins TRBV5-4 to TRBJ2-1; 8 bases align to TRBD1. The CDR3 consists of 16 residues. Germline CDR1 is SGHNT and CDR2 is YYREEE (reference sequence). V lost 0 bases, J lost 9 bases, and 11 bases stayed unmatched.

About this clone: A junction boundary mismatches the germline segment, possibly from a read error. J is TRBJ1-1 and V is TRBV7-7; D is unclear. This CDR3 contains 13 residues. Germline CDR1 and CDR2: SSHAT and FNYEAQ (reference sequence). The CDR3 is CASSLTPNTEAFF. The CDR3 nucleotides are TGTGCTAGCAGCTTGACACCTAACACTGAAGCTTTCTTT.

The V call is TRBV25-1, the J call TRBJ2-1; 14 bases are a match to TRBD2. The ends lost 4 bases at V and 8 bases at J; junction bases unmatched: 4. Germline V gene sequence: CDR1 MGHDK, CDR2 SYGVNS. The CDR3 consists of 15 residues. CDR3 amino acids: CASSGLAGGGDEQFF. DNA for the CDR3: TGTGCCAGCAGTGGACTAGCGGGAGGGGGGGATGAGCAGTTCTTC.

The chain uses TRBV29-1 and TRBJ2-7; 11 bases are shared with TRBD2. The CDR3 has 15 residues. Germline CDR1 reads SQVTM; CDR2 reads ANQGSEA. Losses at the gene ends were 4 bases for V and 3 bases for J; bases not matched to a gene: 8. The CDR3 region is CSVGAGLAADYEQYF. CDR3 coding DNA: TGCAGCGTTGGTGCGGGACTAGCGGCGGACTACGAGCAGTACTTC.

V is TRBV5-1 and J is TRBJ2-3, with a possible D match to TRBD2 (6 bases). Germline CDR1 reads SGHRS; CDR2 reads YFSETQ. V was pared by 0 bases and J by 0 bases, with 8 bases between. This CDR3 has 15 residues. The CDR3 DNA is TGCGCCAGCAGCTTGGTAGCGGCCAGCACAGATACGCAGTATTTT. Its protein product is CASSLVAASTDTQYF.

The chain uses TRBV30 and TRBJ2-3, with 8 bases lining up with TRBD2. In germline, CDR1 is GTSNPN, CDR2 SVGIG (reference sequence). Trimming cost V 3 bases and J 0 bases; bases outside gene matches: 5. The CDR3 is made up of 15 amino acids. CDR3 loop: CAWRLTSVSTDTQYF. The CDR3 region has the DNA TGTGCCTGGAGATTGACTAGCGTTAGCACAGATACGCAGTATTTT.

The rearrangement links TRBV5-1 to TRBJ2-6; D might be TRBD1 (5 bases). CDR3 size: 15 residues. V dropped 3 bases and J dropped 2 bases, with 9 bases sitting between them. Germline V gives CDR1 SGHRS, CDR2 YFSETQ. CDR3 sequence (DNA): TGCGCCAGCAGCTCACAGGTTACTGGGGCCAACGTCCTGACTTTC. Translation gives CASSSQVTGANVLTF.

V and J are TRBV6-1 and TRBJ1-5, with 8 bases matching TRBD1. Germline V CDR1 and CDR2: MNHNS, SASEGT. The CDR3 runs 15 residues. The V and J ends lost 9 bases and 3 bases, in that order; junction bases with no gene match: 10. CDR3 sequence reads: CASELDRVINQPQHF. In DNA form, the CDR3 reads TGTGCCAGTGAATTGGACAGGGTTATCAATCAGCCCCAGCATTTT.